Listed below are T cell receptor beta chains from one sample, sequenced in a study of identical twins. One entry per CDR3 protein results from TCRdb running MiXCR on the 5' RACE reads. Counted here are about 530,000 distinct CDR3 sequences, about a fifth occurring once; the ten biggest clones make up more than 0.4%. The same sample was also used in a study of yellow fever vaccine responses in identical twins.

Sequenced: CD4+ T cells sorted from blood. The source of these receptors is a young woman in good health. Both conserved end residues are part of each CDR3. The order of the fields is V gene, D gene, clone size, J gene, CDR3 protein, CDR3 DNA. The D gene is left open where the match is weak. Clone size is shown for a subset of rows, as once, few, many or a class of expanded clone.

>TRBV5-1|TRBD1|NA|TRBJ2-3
CASSLGQGACTDTQYF
TGCGCCAGCAGCCTAGGACAGGGGGCTTGCACAGATACGCAGTATTTT
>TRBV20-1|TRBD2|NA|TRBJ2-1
CSAIAGVGNEQFF
TGCAGTGCTATTGCGGGAGTGGGCAATGAGCAGTTCTTC
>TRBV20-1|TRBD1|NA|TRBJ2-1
CSATPPGREQGAENEQFF
TGCAGTGCTACACCCCCGGGTAGGGAGCAGGGGGCTGAGAATGAGCAGTTCTTC
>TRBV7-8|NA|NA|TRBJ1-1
CASSPSRLRVATEAFF
TGTGCCAGCAGCCCCAGCCGTTTAAGGGTGGCCACTGAAGCTTTCTTT
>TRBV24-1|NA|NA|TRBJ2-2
CATSDPSGPTNTGELFF
TGTGCCACCAGTGACCCCTCTGGCCCGACGAACACCGGGGAGCTGTTTTTT
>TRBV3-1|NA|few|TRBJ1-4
CATRPDRTNEKLFF
TGTGCCACCCGACCGGACAGAACTAATGAAAAACTGTTTTTT
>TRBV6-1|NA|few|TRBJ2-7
CASSARQGSYEQYF
TGTGCCAGCAGTGCCCGCCAGGGATCCTACGAGCAGTACTTC
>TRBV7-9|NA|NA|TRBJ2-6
CASSTQTGANVLTF
TGTGCCAGCAGCACTCAGACTGGGGCCAACGTCCTGACTTTC
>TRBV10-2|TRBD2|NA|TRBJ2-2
CASSEHLAGEAPGELFF
TGCGCCAGCAGTGAACACCTAGCGGGAGAGGCACCCGGGGAGCTGTTTTTT
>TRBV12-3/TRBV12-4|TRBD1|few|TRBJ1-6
CATHRGTNSPLHF
TGTGCCACGCACAGGGGAACGAATTCACCCCTCCACTTT
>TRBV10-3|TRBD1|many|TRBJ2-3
CAIRRTGATTDTQYF
TGTGCCATCAGGAGGACAGGGGCTACCACAGATACGCAGTATTTT
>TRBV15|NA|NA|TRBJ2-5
CATSRDRGSAGETQYF
TGTGCCACCAGCAGAGATCGCGGTAGCGCGGGAGAGACCCAGTACTTC
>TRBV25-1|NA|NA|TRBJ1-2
CASSDRVHRGYTF
TGTGCCAGCAGTGATCGGGTCCACAGGGGCTACACCTTC
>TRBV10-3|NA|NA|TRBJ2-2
CAISDINTGELFF
TGTGCCATCAGCGATATCAACACCGGGGAGCTGTTTTTT
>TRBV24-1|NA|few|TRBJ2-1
CATSRPGPDPHDEQFF
TGTGCCACCAGCCGACCCGGCCCCGACCCCCACGATGAGCAGTTCTTC
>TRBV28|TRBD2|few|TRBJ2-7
CASKLAGPYEQYF
TGTGCCAGCAAACTAGCGGGACCCTACGAGCAGTACTTC
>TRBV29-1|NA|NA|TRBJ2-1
CSGGFNEQFF
TGCAGCGGAGGTTTCAATGAGCAGTTCTTC
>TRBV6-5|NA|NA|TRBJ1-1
CASSLAPLRTEAFF
TGTGCCAGCAGTTTGGCCCCGTTGCGCACTGAAGCTTTCTTT
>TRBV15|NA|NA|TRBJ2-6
CATSRGKDLSSGANVLTF
TGTGCCACCAGCAGAGGAAAGGACTTAAGCTCTGGGGCCAACGTCCTGACTTTC
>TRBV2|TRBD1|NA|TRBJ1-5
CASSQQGAGQPQHF
TGTGCCAGCAGCCAACAGGGGGCGGGTCAGCCCCAGCATTTT
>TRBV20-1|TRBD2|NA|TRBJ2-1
CSVPGLGYNEQFF
TGCAGTGTCCCGGGACTAGGCTACAATGAGCAGTTCTTC
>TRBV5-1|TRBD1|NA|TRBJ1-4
CASSLEFLDRVNEKLFF
TGCGCCAGCAGCTTGGAGTTTTTGGACAGGGTCAATGAAAAACTGTTTTTT
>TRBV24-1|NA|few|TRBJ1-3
CATSDPSIGGNTIYF
TGTGCCACCAGTGACCCATCGATCGGGGGAAACACCATATATTTT
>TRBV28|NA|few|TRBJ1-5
CASSLGWGGNQPQHF
TGTGCCAGCAGTTTGGGATGGGGCGGTAATCAGCCCCAGCATTTT
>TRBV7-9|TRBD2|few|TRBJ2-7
CASSSAGSGRLSHEQYF
TGTGCCAGCAGTTCTGCGGGTAGCGGGAGATTGTCCCACGAGCAGTACTTC
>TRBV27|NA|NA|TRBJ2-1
CASSPRTSLATGEQFF
TGTGCCAGCAGTCCAAGGACAAGTCTAGCGACGGGGGAGCAGTTCTTC
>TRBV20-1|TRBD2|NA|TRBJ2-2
CSARDPSGGATGELFF
TGCAGTGCTAGAGATCCCAGCGGGGGGGCCACCGGGGAGCTGTTTTTT
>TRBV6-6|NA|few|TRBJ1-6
CASSYSGVSPLHF
TGTGCCAGCAGTTACTCGGGTGTTTCACCCCTCCACTTT
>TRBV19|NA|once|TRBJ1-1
CASNREYRVSEAFF
TGTGCCAGTAACAGGGAGTATCGAGTTTCTGAAGCTTTCTTT
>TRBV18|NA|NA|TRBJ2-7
CASSPPGISYEQYF
TGTGCCAGCTCACCACCGGGAATCTCCTACGAGCAGTACTTC
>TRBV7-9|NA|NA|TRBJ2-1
CASSLRSGGAGEQFF
TGTGCCAGCAGCTTAAGGAGTGGGGGGGCCGGTGAGCAGTTCTTC
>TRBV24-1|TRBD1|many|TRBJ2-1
CATSEVRTGNEQFF
TGTGCCACCAGTGAAGTCCGGACAGGGAATGAGCAGTTCTTC
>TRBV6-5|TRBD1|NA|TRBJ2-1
CASSYAMTGGGGYNEQFF
TGTGCCAGCAGTTACGCGATGACAGGGGGCGGTGGGTACAATGAGCAGTTCTTC
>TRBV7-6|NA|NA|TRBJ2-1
CASSRGLSTYNEQFF
TGTGCCAGCAGCCGGGGCCTTAGCACCTACAATGAGCAGTTCTTC
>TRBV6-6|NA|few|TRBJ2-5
CASSYGTKETQYF
TGTGCCAGCAGTTACGGGACCAAAGAGACCCAGTACTTC
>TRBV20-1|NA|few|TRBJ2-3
CSAEDTGMGTDTQYF
TGCAGTGCCGAGGACACAGGGATGGGCACAGATACGCAGTATTTT
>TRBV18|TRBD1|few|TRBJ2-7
CASSPTTGPYEQYF
TGTGCCAGCTCGCCCACGACAGGGCCCTACGAGCAGTACTTC
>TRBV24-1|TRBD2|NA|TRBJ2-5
CATSDSAGEVQETQYF
TGTGCCACCAGTGACTCAGCGGGAGAGGTCCAAGAGACCCAGTACTTC
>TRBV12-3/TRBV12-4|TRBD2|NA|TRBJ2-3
CASSLRTSGRIDTQYF
TGTGCCAGCAGTCTAAGGACTAGCGGGAGGATAGATACGCAGTATTTT
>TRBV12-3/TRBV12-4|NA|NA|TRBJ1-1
CASSWGLTEAFF
TGTGCCAGCAGCTGGGGACTCACTGAAGCTTTCTTT
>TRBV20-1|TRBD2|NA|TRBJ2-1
CSAELAGFVNEQFF
TGCAGTGCCGAACTAGCGGGGTTCGTCAATGAGCAGTTCTTC
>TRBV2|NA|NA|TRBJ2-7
CASEGALGSYEQYF
TGTGCCAGCGAAGGGGCATTAGGGTCCTACGAGCAGTACTTC
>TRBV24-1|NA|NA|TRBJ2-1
CATSDLGGPSYNEQFF
TGTGCCACCAGTGATTTGGGCGGGCCTTCCTACAATGAGCAGTTCTTC
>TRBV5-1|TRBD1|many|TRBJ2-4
CASSLPTGGEAKNIQYF
TGCGCCAGCAGCTTGCCGACAGGGGGCGAAGCCAAAAACATTCAGTACTTC
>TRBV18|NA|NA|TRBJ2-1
CASSLHKGIYNEQFF
TGTGCCAGCTCACTTCACAAGGGGATCTACAATGAGCAGTTCTTC
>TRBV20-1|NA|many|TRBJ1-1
CSARGQTGAFF
TGCAGTGCTCGAGGACAGACAGGTGCTTTCTTT
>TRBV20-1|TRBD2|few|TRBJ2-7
CSARASGGYEQYF
TGCAGTGCTAGAGCGAGCGGGGGATACGAGCAGTACTTC
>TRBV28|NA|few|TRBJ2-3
CASSLGGPEWLTDTQYF
TGTGCCAGCAGTTTGGGTGGTCCTGAATGGCTAACAGATACGCAGTATTTT
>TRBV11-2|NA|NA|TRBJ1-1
CASSFTGTEAFF
TGTGCCAGCAGCTTTACCGGGACTGAAGCTTTCTTT
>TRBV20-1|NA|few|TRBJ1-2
CSALRVSGGYTF
TGCAGTGCCTTGCGGGTTTCGGGAGGCTACACCTTC
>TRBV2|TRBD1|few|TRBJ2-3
CASREGQVLDTQYF
TGTGCCAGCAGGGAAGGACAGGTTTTGGATACGCAGTATTTT
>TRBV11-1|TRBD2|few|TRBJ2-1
CASSLFPSGGTLEQFF
TGTGCCAGCAGCCTATTTCCTTCGGGGGGGACCCTGGAGCAGTTCTTC
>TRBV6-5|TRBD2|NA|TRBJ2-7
CASSYPSGSSYEQYF
TGTGCCAGCAGTTACCCTAGCGGGAGCTCCTACGAGCAGTACTTC
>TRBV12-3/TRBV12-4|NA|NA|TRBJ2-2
CASSSTSTGELFF
TGTGCCAGCAGTTCCACCTCCACCGGGGAGCTGTTTTTT
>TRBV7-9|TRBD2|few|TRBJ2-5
CASSLTGTSWETQYF
TGTGCCAGCAGCTTAACCGGGACTAGCTGGGAGACCCAGTACTTC
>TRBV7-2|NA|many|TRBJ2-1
CASSLAASSYNEQFF
TGTGCCAGCAGCTTAGCAGCGAGCTCCTACAATGAGCAGTTCTTC
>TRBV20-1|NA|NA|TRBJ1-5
CSASLGSSNQPQHF
TGCAGTGCTAGTCTAGGGTCTAGCAATCAGCCCCAGCATTTT
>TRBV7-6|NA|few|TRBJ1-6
CASSLGTQGDNSPLHF
TGTGCCAGCAGCTTAGGTACTCAGGGTGATAATTCACCCCTCCACTTT
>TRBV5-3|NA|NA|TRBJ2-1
CASSLVGRVPSYNEQFF
TGTGCCAGCAGCTTGGTGGGGCGGGTCCCATCCTACAATGAGCAGTTCTTC
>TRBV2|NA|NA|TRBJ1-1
CASKGSGTEAFF
TGTGCCAGCAAGGGGTCGGGCACTGAAGCTTTCTTT